Shown below are 30 T cell receptor beta chains from a single sample sequenced in a study of brain T cells in children with intractable seizures. Sequenced by immunoSEQ multiplex PCR; TCRdb stores in-frame clones only, minus some. Counted here are under 150,000 clones, 90% to 95% occurring once; the ten biggest clones make up 3.8%. Specimen: peripheral blood, collected at surgery. These receptors came from a boy in the first two years of life with hemimegalencephaly and intractable seizures.

CDR3 amino acids: CASSPEGQGGGLYGYTF. CDR3 nucleotide sequence: TGTGCCAGCTCACCGGAAGGACAGGGTGGTGGCCTCTATGGCTACACCTTC. The chain links TRBV18 to TRBJ1-2; 8 nucleotides align to TRBD1. Germline assignment: CDR1 KGHSH and CDR2 LQKENI. The CDR3 consists of 17 residues. V was pared by 3 bases and J by 4 bases, with 13 bases of the junction left unmatched.

In its sample, this clone is large. The V call is TRBV18, the J call TRBJ2-7, with 7 bases identical to TRBD1. V lost 0 bases to trimming and J lost 0 bases; unmatched junction nucleotides: 2. The CDR3 is 15 residues long. Germline loops: CDR1 KGHSH, CDR2 LQKENI. The CDR3 loop is CASSPPAGGSYEQYF. Here the CDR3 DNA reads TGTGCCAGCTCACCACCAGCAGGGGGCTCCTACGAGCAGTACTTC.

The chain combines TRBV6-6 with TRBJ1-1; D unclear. The CDR3 runs to 13 residues. Trimming took 6 bases from V and 4 from J, leaving 12 bases between them. The V gene's germline CDR1 is MNHNY and CDR2 SVGAGI (reference sequence). Written as DNA, the CDR3 is TGTGCCAGCAGACCGGCGGTCGGCACTGAAGCTTTCTTT. Protein product: CASRPAVGTEAFF.

The CDR3 is CASSSAWTYEQYF. Here the CDR3 DNA reads TGTGCCAGCAGTTCGGCTTGGACCTACGAGCAGTACTTC. This chain connects TRBV27 to TRBJ2-7; D remains unclear. The germline V and J ends were trimmed by 4 bases and 2 bases, with 9 bases remaining between them. The CDR3 spans 13 residues. Germline CDR1 MNHEY, CDR2 SMNVEV (reference sequence).

The chain's CDR3 is CASSRQGRGQETQYF. CDR3 bases: TGTGCCAGCAGTCGACAGGGGAGAGGCCAAGAGACCCAGTACTTC. The chain uses TRBV27 and TRBJ2-5; TRBD1 agrees at 8 bases. CDR3 size: 15 residues. Germline values: CDR1 MNHEY, CDR2 SMNVEV (reference sequence). Germline trimming cut 5 bases from V and 1 base from J; bases unmatched to any gene: 6.

The chain joins TRBV11-2 to TRBJ2-7, with D hard to call. This CDR3 has 13 residues. Trimming took 5 bases from V and 0 from J, leaving 8 bases between them. CDR1 SGHAT and CDR2 FQNNGV come from the germline V gene. The CDR3 sequence: CASSPPSSYEQYF. The CDR3 DNA sequence: TGTGCCAGCAGCCCGCCCTCCTCCTACGAGCAGTACTTC.

The V gene is TRBV5-1, the J gene TRBJ1-1; D perhaps matches TRBD1 (5 bases). Germline CDR1 reads SGHRS; CDR2 reads YFSETQ. V shed 0 bases and J shed 1 base, with 7 bases lying between them. CDR3 size: 14 residues. The CDR3 DNA sequence: TGCGCCAGCAGCTTGGTTGGGGCGAACACTGAAGCTTTCTTT. Protein product: CASSLVGANTEAFF.

The chain recombines TRBV28 with TRBJ1-6, with D unclear. V gave up 6 bases and J gave up 4 bases, with 7 bases separating them. Germline CDR1 MDHEN, CDR2 SYDVKM. The CDR3 runs to 13 residues. The CDR3 loop reads CASRPYYNSPLHF. The CDR3 nucleotides are TGTGCCAGCAGGCCTTATTATAATTCACCCCTCCACTTT.

The J gene is TRBJ1-3, the V gene TRBV12-3 or TRBV12-4; no clear D gene. The length of the CDR3 is 13 residues. Trimming shortened V by 2 bases and J by 4 bases, and 6 bases separated the two germline ends. CDR3 DNA sequence: TGTGCCAGCAGTTTAAGTGAGGGAAACACCATATATTTT. It specifies CASSLSEGNTIYF.

This clone was seen just once. The chain joins TRBV4-3 to TRBJ2-3; 11 positions agree with TRBD1. J was trimmed by 0 bases and V by 1 base; bases with no gene match: 3. CDR3 size: 17 residues. Looked up from germline, CDR1 is LGHNA and CDR2 is YSLEER. CDR3 bases: TGCGCCAGCAGCCAAGTGGGGACAGGGGGGAGCACAGATACGCAGTATTTT. Amino acid sequence: CASSQVGTGGSTDTQYF.

The chain has TRBV6-5 and TRBJ1-1; D ambiguous. The CDR3 has 15 residues. V was clipped by 0 bases and J by 0 bases, with 8 bases between them. The germline V gene has CDR1 MNHEY and CDR2 SVGAGI. CDR3 residues: CASSYSTNMNTEAFF. In nucleotides, the CDR3 is TGTGCCAGCAGTTACTCGACAAATATGAACACTGAAGCTTTCTTT.

CDR3 amino acids: CASRPGVFGNEQFF. CDR3 nucleotides: TGTGCCAGCAGGCCAGGGGTATTTGGCAATGAGCAGTTCTTC. The chain has TRBV28 and TRBJ2-1, with D possibly being TRBD1 (6 bases). From germline, CDR1 is MDHEN and CDR2 SYDVKM. V lost 6 bases, J lost 6 bases, and 15 bases lay in between. The CDR3 extends over 14 amino acids. Full variable domain (outside the CDR3, taken from reference TRBV28 and TRBJ2-1): DVKVTQSSRYLVKRTGEKVFLECVQDMDHENMFWYRQDPGLGLRLIYFSYDVKMKEKGDIPEGYSVSREKKERFSLILESASTNQTSMYLCASRPGVFGNEQFFGPGTRLTVL.

V gene TRBV10-3 combines with J gene TRBJ2-7; D uncertain. The length of the CDR3 is 13 residues. The germline V gene encodes CDR1 ENHRY and CDR2 SYGVKD. The V end lost 4 bases, the J end lost 0 bases, and 7 bases lay between the germline ends. The CDR3 DNA reads as TGTGCCATCAGTGTAGGCAACTCCTACGAGCAGTACTTC. It codes for CAISVGNSYEQYF.

The chain carries TRBV3-1 (or the pseudogene TRBV3-2) and TRBJ2-3, with a tentative D call TRBD1 (5 bases). The V end was cut by 5 bases, the J end by 0 bases, with 15 bases between. This CDR3 is built from 16 residues. Germline-derived CDR1 and CDR2 are LGHDT and YNNKEL (reference sequence). The CDR3 sequence: CASSKTETYSTDTQYF. In nucleotides, the CDR3 is TGTGCCAGCAGCAAGACAGAAACCTATAGCACAGATACGCAGTATTTT.

The chain joins TRBV28 to TRBJ2-7; tentatively, D is TRBD1 or TRBD2 (5 bases each). CDR1 MDHEN and CDR2 SYDVKM come from the germline V gene. The V end lost 3 bases, the J end lost 4 bases, and 7 bases lay between the germline ends. The CDR3 length is 12 residues. In DNA, the CDR3 is TGTGCCAGCAGTTTGGGGGAGTACGAGCAGTACTTC. This sequence encodes CASSLGEYEQYF.

The rearrangement uses TRBV14 and TRBJ2-7, with 9 bases lining up with TRBD2. The CDR3 is 15 residues long. Per germline, CDR1 SGHDN and CDR2 FVKESK. The V segment lost 0 bases and the J segment 5 bases; nucleotides outside the gene matches: 5. This CDR3 is CASSQEQREAHEQYF. CDR3 in DNA: TGTGCCAGCAGCCAAGAACAGCGGGAGGCCCACGAGCAGTACTTC.

The chain links TRBV5-4 to TRBJ2-7; 7 bases fit TRBD1. The CDR3 spans 13 residues. V trimming: 2 bases; J trimming: 8 bases; junction bases outside the gene matches: 7. CDR1 is SGHNT, CDR2 YYREEE, per germline (reference sequence). The CDR3 reads CASSFPAQGQQYF. The CDR3 nucleotides are TGTGCCAGCAGCTTCCCGGCACAGGGGCAGCAGTACTTC.

The J gene is TRBJ2-1, the V gene TRBV27; 7 bases fit TRBD2. The CDR3 runs 16 residues. Germline values: CDR1 MNHEY, CDR2 SMNVEV (reference sequence). J lost 5 bases, V lost 1 base, and 8 bases had no gene match. This CDR3 reads CASSLYVGGSHNEQFF. The CDR3 coding sequence is TGTGCCAGCAGTTTATACGTCGGCGGGAGCCACAATGAGCAGTTCTTC.

This chain links TRBV18 with TRBJ2-6; tentative D call: TRBD1 (6 bases). Germline values: CDR1 KGHSH, CDR2 LQKENI. The CDR3 totals 18 residues. Trimming removed 4 bases at V and 0 bases at J, with 16 bases between. The CDR3 loop is CASSLTGTPHSGANVLTF. The CDR3 DNA sequence: TGTGCCAGCTCACTCACAGGGACCCCCCACTCTGGGGCCAACGTCCTGACTTTC.

The table lists this clone with a few counts. This sequence joins TRBV27 and TRBJ1-5, with a weak D call TRBD1 (6 bases). CDR1 and CDR2 from the germline V gene are MNHEY and SMNVEV (reference sequence). The CDR3 runs 15 residues. Between the trimmed V and J ends, which lost 3 bases and 0 bases, there was a span of 9 bases. The CDR3 protein is CASSFGRGSNQPQHF. Written as DNA, the CDR3 is TGTGCCAGCAGTTTTGGCAGGGGTAGCAATCAGCCCCAGCATTTT.

The chain employs TRBV5-5 and TRBJ2-4; 7 nucleotides line up with TRBD2. There are 13 residues in the CDR3. Germline trimming cut 0 bases from V and 9 bases from J; bases unmatched to any gene: 3. CDR1 is SGHKS, CDR2 YYEKEE, per germline (reference sequence). The CDR3 coding sequence is TGTGCCAGCAGCTTGGGGTCGGGAGGCATTCAGTACTTC. Its protein is CASSLGSGGIQYF.

This chain joins TRBV10-3 and TRBJ1-4; 8 bases fit TRBD1. Germline V gives CDR1 ENHRY, CDR2 SYGVKD. The junction had 3 bases not matched to a gene; V was cut back by 4 bases and J by 8 bases. The CDR3 runs 13 residues. CDR3: CAISAGGEEKLFF. In DNA form, the CDR3 reads TGTGCCATCAGTGCAGGGGGCGAGGAAAAACTGTTTTTT.

V and J are TRBV7-3 and TRBJ2-4; D is perhaps TRBD2 (6 bases). V lost 3 bases to trimming and J lost 7 bases, with 10 bases between them. CDR1 SGHTA and CDR2 FQGTGA come from the germline V gene. CDR3 length: 13 amino acids. The CDR3 loop is CASSLGGQNIQYF. The CDR3 region has the DNA TGTGCCAGCAGCTTGGGGGGTCAGAACATTCAGTACTTC.

The rearrangement joins TRBV15 to TRBJ2-2; D is possibly TRBD1 (5 bases). This CDR3 spans 15 amino acids. V lost 5 bases and J lost 6, with 16 bases in between. Per germline, CDR1 LNHNV and CDR2 YYDKDF (reference sequence). The CDR3, as DNA: TGTGCCACCAGCGCAGGGTACAAGGGCGCCGGGGAGCTGTTTTTT. It yields the protein CATSAGYKGAGELFF. Full variable domain (outside the CDR3, taken from reference TRBV15 and TRBJ2-2): DAMVIQNPRYQVTQFGKPVTLSCSQTLNHNVMYWYQQKSSQAPKLLFHYYDKDFNNEADTPDNFQSRRPNTSFCFLDIRSPGLGDTAMYLCATSAGYKGAGELFFGEGSRLTVL.

The chain has TRBV18 and TRBJ2-7, with a possible D match to TRBD1 (6 bases). V dropped 5 bases and J dropped 3 bases, with 17 bases sitting between them. In germline, CDR1 is KGHSH, CDR2 LQKENI. The CDR3 covers 15 residues. For the CDR3, the DNA is TGTGCCAGCTCAGTGGACAGAAATACTCTCTACGAGCAGTACTTC. Encoded protein: CASSVDRNTLYEQYF.

The chain couples TRBV28 to TRBJ1-3, with a possible D match to TRBD1 (6 bases). Germline values: CDR1 MDHEN, CDR2 SYDVKM. V shed 5 bases and J shed 4 bases, with 18 bases lying between them. The CDR3 spans 16 residues. CDR3 nucleotide sequence: TGTGCCAGCAGTACCGGGGTGGGGGCGCAGGGAAACACCATATATTTT. Amino acid sequence: CASSTGVGAQGNTIYF.

This clone appeared a single time. The chain joins TRBV10-3 to TRBJ2-1, with no clear D. CDR1 and CDR2 (germline): ENHRY, SYGVKD. The CDR3 is made up of 13 amino acids. Trimming took off 6 bases at V and 6 bases at J, with 12 bases between the two ends. CDR3 region: CAIRPLAANEQFF. The CDR3 nucleotides read TGTGCCATCAGACCCTTGGCGGCCAATGAGCAGTTCTTC.

This sequence joins TRBV5-5 and TRBJ1-2; tentatively, D is TRBD1 (6 bases). The ends were cut back, 4 bases at V and 2 bases at J, with 9 bases in the middle. This CDR3 has 13 residues. CDR1 and CDR2 from the germline V gene are SGHKS and YYEKEE (reference sequence). As DNA, the CDR3 is TGTGCCAGCAGCCCGGGACAAAACTATGGCTACACCTTC. This encodes CASSPGQNYGYTF.

This rearrangement joins TRBV7-9 to TRBJ2-7; D not resolved. CDR3 length: 14 amino acids. Germline V lookup: CDR1 SEHNR, CDR2 FQNEAQ (reference sequence). Trimming pared 5 bases from V and 0 bases from J, leaving 11 bases between. In DNA, the CDR3 is TGTGCCAGCAGCGCGAAAATCCACTCCTACGAGCAGTACTTC. This sequence encodes CASSAKIHSYEQYF.

The table lists this clone with a few counts. V gene TRBV11-2 combines with J gene TRBJ1-3; no definite D call. CDR3 length equals 14 residues. CDR1 and CDR2 from the germline V gene are SGHAT and FQNNGV. Trimming took 5 bases from V and 0 from J, leaving 8 bases between them. CDR3 bases: TGTGCCAGCAGCCTGAGGGACTCTGGAAACACCATATATTTT. It specifies CASSLRDSGNTIYF.